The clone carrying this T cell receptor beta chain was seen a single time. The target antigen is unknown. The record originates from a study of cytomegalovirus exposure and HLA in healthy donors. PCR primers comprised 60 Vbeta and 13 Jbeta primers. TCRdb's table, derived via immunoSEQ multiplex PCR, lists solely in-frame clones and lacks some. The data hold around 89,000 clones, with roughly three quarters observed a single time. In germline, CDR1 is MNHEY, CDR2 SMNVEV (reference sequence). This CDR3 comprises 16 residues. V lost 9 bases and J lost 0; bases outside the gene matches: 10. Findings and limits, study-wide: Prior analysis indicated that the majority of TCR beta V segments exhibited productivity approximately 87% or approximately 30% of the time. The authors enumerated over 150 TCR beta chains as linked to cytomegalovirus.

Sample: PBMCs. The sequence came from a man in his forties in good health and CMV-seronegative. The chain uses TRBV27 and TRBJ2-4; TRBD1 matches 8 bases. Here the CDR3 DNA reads TGTGCCAGACAGGGGGTCATTACACTAGCCAAAAACATTCAGTACTTC. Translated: CARQGVITLAKNIQYF.